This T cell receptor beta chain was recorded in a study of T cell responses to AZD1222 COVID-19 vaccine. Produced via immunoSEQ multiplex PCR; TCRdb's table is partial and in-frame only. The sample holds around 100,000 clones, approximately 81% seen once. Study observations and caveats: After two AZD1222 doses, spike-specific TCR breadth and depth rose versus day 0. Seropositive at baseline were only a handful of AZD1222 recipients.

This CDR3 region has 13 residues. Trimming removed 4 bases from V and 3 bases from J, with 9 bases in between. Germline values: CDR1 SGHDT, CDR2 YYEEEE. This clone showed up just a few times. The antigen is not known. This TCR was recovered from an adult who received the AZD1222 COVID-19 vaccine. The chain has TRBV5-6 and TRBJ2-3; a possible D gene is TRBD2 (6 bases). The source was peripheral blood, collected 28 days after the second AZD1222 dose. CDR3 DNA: TGTGCCAGCAGCGTCGGGACTACAGATACGCAGTATTTT. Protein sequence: CASSVGTTDTQYF.